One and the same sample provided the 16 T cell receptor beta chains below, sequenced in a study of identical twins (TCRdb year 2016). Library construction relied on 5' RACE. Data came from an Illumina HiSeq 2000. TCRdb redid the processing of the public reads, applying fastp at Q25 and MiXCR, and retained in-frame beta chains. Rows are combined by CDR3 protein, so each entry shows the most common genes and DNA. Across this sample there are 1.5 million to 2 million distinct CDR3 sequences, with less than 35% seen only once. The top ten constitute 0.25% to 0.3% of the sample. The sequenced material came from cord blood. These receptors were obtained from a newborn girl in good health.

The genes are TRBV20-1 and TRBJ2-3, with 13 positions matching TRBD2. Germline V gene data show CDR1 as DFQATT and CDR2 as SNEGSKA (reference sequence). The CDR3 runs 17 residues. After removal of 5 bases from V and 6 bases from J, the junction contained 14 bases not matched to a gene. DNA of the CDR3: TGCAGTGCTGTGGGGCCCGTACTAGCGGGAGGGCGCGATACGCAGTATTTT. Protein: CSAVGPVLAGGRDTQYF.

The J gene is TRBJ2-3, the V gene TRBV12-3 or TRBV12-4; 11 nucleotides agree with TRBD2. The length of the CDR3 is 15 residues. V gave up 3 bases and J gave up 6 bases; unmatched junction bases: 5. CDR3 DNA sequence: TGTGCCAGCAGTTTTAGACTAGCGGGGAGGGATACGCAGTATTTT. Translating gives CASSFRLAGRDTQYF.

CDR3 nucleotides: TGTGCCAGCAGAGATACAGGGGGCGCGAACACTGAAGCTTTCTTT. Protein sequence: CASRDTGGANTEAFF. This chain connects TRBV6-1 to TRBJ1-1, with 9 bases aligning to TRBD1. The ends lost 6 bases at V and 1 base at J; junction bases unmatched: 6. The CDR3 contains 15 residues. CDR1 is MNHNS and CDR2 is SASEGT in the germline V gene.

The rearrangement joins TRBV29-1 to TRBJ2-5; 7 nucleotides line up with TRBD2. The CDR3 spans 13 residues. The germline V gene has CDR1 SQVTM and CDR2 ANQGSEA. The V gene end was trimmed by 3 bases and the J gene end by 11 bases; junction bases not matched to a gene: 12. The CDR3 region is CSVEREFVNEQYF. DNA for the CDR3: TGCAGCGTTGAGCGGGAGTTTGTCAATGAGCAGTACTTC.

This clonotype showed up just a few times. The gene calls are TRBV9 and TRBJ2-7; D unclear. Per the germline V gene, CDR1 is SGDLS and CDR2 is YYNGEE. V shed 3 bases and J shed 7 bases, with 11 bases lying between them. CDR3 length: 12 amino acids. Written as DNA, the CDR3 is TGTGCCAGCAGCGGACCATTACGAGAGCAGTACTTC. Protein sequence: CASSGPLREQYF.

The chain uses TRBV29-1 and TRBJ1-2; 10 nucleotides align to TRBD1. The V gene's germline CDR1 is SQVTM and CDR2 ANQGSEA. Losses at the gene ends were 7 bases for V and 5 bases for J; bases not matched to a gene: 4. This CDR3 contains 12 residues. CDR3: CSGRTGGYGYTF. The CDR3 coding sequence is TGCAGCGGTAGGACAGGGGGGTATGGCTACACCTTC.

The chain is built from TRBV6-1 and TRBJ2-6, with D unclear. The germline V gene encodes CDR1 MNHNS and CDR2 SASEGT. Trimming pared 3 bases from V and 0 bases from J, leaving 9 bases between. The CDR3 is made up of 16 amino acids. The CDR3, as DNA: TGTGCCAGCAGTGACCCTAACATCTCTGGGGCCAACGTCCTGACTTTC. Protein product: CASSDPNISGANVLTF.

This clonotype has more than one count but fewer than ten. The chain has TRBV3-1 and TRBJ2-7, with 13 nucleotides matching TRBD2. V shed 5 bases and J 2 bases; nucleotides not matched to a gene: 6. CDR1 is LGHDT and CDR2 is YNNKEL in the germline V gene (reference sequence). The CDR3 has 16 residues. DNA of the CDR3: TGTGCCAGCAGCTCCCTTGGACTAGCGGGAGCCTACGAGCAGTACTTC. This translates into CASSSLGLAGAYEQYF.

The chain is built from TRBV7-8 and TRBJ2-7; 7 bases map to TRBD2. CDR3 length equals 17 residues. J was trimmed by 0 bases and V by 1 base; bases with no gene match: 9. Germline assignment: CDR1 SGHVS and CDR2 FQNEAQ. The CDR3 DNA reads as TGTGCCAGCAGCTTAGGGGCGTCAGCGGGGTCCTCCTACGAGCAGTACTTC. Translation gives CASSLGASAGSSYEQYF. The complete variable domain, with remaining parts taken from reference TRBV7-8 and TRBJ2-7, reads GAGVSQSPRYKVAKRGQDVALRCDPISGHVSLFWYQQALGQGPEFLTYFQNEAQLDKSGLPSDRFFAERPEGSVSTLKIQRTQQEDSAVYLCASSLGASAGSSYEQYFGPGTRLTVT.

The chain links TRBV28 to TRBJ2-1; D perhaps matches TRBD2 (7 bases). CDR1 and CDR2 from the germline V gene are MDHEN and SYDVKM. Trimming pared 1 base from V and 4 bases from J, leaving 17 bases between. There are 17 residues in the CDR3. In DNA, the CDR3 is TGTGCCAGCAGTTTATTAAGGGGGAGGGCTCGATACAATGAGCAGTTCTTC. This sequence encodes CASSLLRGRARYNEQFF.

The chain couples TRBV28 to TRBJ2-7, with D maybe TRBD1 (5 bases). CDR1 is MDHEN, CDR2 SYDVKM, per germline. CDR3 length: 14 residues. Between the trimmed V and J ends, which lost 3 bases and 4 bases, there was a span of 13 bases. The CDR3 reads CASSLRRQPYEQYF. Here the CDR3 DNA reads TGTGCCAGCAGTTTGCGCAGACAGCCATACGAGCAGTACTTC.

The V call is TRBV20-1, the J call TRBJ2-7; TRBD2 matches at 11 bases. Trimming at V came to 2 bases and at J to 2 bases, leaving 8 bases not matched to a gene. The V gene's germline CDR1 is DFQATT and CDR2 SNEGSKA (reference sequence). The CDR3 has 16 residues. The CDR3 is CSARPISGGVAYEQYF. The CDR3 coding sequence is TGCAGTGCTAGACCTATTAGCGGGGGGGTCGCCTACGAGCAGTACTTC.

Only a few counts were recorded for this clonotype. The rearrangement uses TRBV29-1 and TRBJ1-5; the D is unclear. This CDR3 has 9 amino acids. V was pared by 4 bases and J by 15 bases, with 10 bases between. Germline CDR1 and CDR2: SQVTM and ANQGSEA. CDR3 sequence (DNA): TGCAGCGTTGGGGGTTTTTGGCATTTT. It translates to CSVGGFWHF.

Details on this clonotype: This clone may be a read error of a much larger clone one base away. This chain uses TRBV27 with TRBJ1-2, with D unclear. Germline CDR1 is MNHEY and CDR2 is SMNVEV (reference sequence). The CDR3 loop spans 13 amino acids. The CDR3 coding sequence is TGTGCCAGCAGTCCACGCTCAAACTATGGCTACAACTTC. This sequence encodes CASSPRSNYGYNF.

In DNA, the CDR3 is TGCGCCAGCAGCCAAGTGGGGAGGGTAGGGTATGGCTACACCTTC. As protein: CASSQVGRVGYGYTF. The chain has TRBV4-1 and TRBJ1-2, with D unresolved. CDR1 and CDR2 (germline): MGHRA, YSYEKL. V dropped 1 base and J dropped 5 bases, with 14 bases sitting between them. The CDR3 is made up of 15 amino acids.

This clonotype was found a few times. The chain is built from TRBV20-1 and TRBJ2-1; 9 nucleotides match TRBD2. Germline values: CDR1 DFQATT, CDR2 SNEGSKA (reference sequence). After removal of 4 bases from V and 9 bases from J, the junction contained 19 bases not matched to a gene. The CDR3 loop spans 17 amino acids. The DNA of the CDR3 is TGCAGTGCTAAAACCGCGGTAGTAGCGGGAGCCTCGGGTGAGCAGTTCTTC. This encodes CSAKTAVVAGASGEQFF.